The count of the clone carrying this T cell receptor (beta chain) is one. Germline CDR1 and CDR2: SGHTA and FQGTGA. Trimming cost V 5 bases and J 3 bases, with 22 bases left between them. The CDR3 is made up of 17 amino acids. This sample stems from a study of blood T cell repertoires in COVID-19. Study summary: The cDNA or gDNA used as material had been derived from T cells, B-cell-depleted T cells, or PBMCs.

Some clones are missing from TCRdb's copy, which holds only in-frame ones; the method was immunoSEQ multiplex PCR. The sample carries 200,000 to 250,000 clones, about nine tenths recorded once. V is TRBV7-3 and J is TRBJ1-2, with TRBD1 as a possible D gene (5 bases). The sequenced sample was peripheral blood. This TCR came from a man in his 60s who had recovered from COVID-19. Here the CDR3 reads CASSKEGEQETDYGYTF. CDR3 nucleotide sequence: TGTGCCAGCAGCAAGGAGGGCGAACAGGAGACCGACTATGGCTACACCTTC.